This entry features one T cell receptor (beta chain) sequence. Antigen: not known. The data were taken from a study of beta chain features in type 1 diabetes. The purity of all sorted populations exceeded 95%. Expressed TCRB transcripts were sequenced after all isolated RNA was converted to cDNA. There were millions of reads on average in the naive, central memory and regulatory T cell samples. Assay: immunoSEQ multiplex PCR; the TCRdb copy retains only in-frame clones and omits some. The profile shows hundreds of thousands of clones, 30% of them singletons. In germline, CDR1 is SGHNT, CDR2 YYREEE (reference sequence). Trimming shortened V by 3 bases and J by 8 bases, and 8 bases separated the two germline ends. CDR3 length equals 11 residues. Findings and caveats of the study: Naive, central memory and Treg TCRB repertoires seemed to resemble each other more closely in patients than they did in healthy donors. The influence of HLA type on TCRB rearrangement stayed undetermined.

This chain joins TRBV5-4 and TRBJ1-2, with D hard to call. The clonotype comes from a man younger than 35 in good health. The sample consisted of naive CD4+ T cells from blood. CDR3 sequence (DNA): TGTGCCAGCAGCTCTGTCTGGGGCTACACCTTC. This gives the protein CASSSVWGYTF.